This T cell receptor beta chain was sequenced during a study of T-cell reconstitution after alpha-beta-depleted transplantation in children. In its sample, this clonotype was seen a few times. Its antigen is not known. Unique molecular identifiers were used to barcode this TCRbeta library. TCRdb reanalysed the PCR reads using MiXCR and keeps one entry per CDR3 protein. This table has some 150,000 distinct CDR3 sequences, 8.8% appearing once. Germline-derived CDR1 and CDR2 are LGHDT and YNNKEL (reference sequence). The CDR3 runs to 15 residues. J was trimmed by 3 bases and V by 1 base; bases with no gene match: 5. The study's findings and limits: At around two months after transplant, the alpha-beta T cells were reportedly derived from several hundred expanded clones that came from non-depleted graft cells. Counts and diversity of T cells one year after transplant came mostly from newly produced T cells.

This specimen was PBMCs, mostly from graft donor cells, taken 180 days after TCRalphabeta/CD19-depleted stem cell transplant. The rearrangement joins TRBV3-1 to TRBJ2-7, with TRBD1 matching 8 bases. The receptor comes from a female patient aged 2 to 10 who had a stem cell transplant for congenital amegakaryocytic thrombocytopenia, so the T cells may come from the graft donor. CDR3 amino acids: CASSQVRTGNYEQYF. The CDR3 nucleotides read TGTGCCAGCAGCCAAGTGAGGACAGGGAACTACGAGCAGTACTTC.